One sample yielded the 23 T cell receptor beta chains listed below, sequenced in a study of blood T cell repertoires in COVID-19 (dated by TCRdb to 2020 to 2022). The library was made by the immunoSEQ multiplex PCR assay. As stored in TCRdb, this immuneACCESS dataset retains in-frame rearrangements with V and J assigned. A fraction of the clones does not appear; measured against another copy, unresolved V genes explain less than half of the discrepancy, and the remainder lacks a known reason. The sample records 300,000 or so clones, around 87% of which are singletons. The leading ten clones occupy approximately 7.8% of the sample. Sequences were obtained from peripheral blood. These receptors were taken from a woman in her 50s who had recovered from COVID-19.

The J gene is TRBJ2-7, the V gene TRBV6-2 or TRBV6-3; D is possibly TRBD1 (6 bases). The CDR3 contains 15 residues. V was shortened by 0 bases and J by 0 bases, with 9 bases between the two germline ends. The germline V gene encodes CDR1 MNHEY and CDR2 SVGEGT. The CDR3 spells CASSYSEQGSYEQYF. In DNA form, the CDR3 reads TGTGCCAGCAGTTACTCGGAACAGGGCTCCTACGAGCAGTACTTC.

This clone was seen a handful of times. V gene TRBV18 combines with J gene TRBJ1-1; D call uncertain. This CDR3 is 14 amino acids long. The V and J ends lost 4 bases and 0 bases respectively, with 9 bases between them. The germline CDR1 and CDR2 sequences are KGHSH and LQKENI. The CDR3 here is CASSQQSLNTEAFF. The CDR3 coding sequence is TGTGCCAGCTCACAACAGTCTCTGAACACTGAAGCTTTCTTT.

J is TRBJ2-1 and V is TRBV4-3; TRBD2 agrees at 10 bases. Looked up from germline, CDR1 is LGHNA and CDR2 is YSLEER. V lost 5 bases, J lost 4 bases, and 8 bases stayed unmatched. CDR3 length: 16 amino acids. CDR3 residues: CASSSSSGGEYNEQFF. CDR3 DNA: TGCGCCAGCAGCTCGTCTAGCGGGGGCGAATACAATGAGCAGTTCTTC.

The CDR3 loop reads CASNPYGGLAGSHEQFF. The CDR3 DNA reads as TGTGCCAGCAACCCATACGGGGGACTAGCGGGATCTCATGAGCAGTTCTTC. V and J are TRBV27 and TRBJ2-1, with TRBD2 matching over 13 bases. The length of the CDR3 is 17 residues. The germline V gene encodes CDR1 MNHEY and CDR2 SMNVEV (reference sequence). V shed 7 bases, J shed 8 bases, and the junction held 14 bases outside the gene matches.

The chain links TRBV28 to TRBJ2-3, with TRBD2 matching over 12 bases. Germline V CDR1 and CDR2: MDHEN, SYDVKM. The V and J ends lost 6 bases and 1 base, in that order; junction bases with no gene match: 11. CDR3 length equals 18 residues. CDR3 in DNA: TGTGCCAGCAGGCCTAGGATGTCTAGCGGGAGGGGCACAGATACGCAGTATTTT. This sequence encodes CASRPRMSSGRGTDTQYF.

About this clone: The same CDR3 also results from other DNA sequences found in this sample. This chain uses TRBV15 with TRBJ1-4; 8 positions agree with TRBD1. The trim removed 1 base at V and 0 bases at J, leaving 1 base unmatched. This CDR3 spans 16 amino acids. Germline V CDR1 and CDR2: LNHNV, YYDKDF (reference sequence). This CDR3 is CATSRGQGTTNEKLFF. For the CDR3, the DNA is TGTGCCACCAGCAGAGGACAGGGGACAACTAATGAAAAACTGTTTTTT.

This rearrangement joins TRBV30 to TRBJ2-5; D possibly corresponds to TRBD2 (5 bases). The germline V gene encodes CDR1 GTSNPN and CDR2 SVGIG (reference sequence). Trimming stripped 4 bases from V and 2 bases from J, with 20 bases between. This CDR3 has 16 residues. The CDR3 loop reads CAWKRTGSGVQETQYF. CDR3 sequence (DNA): TGTGCCTGGAAAAGGACCGGTTCCGGGGTTCAAGAGACCCAGTACTTC.

V and J are TRBV2 and TRBJ2-3, with 10 bases that match TRBD2. The trim removed 7 bases at V and 7 bases at J, leaving 11 bases unmatched. Germline CDR1 reads SNHLY; CDR2 reads FYNNEI. CDR3 size: 15 residues. CDR3 loop: CASNLLAGTINTQYF. The CDR3 DNA reads as TGTGCCAGCAATCTACTAGCGGGGACTATTAATACGCAGTATTTT.

The genes are TRBV28 and TRBJ1-1, with 8 nucleotides matching TRBD1. From germline, CDR1 is MDHEN and CDR2 SYDVKM. The CDR3 sequence is 14 residues long. V shed 6 bases and J 2 bases; nucleotides not matched to a gene: 5. The CDR3 loop reads CASRAGQVNTEAFF. The CDR3, as DNA: TGTGCCAGCAGGGCGGGACAGGTTAACACTGAAGCTTTCTTT.

The chain is built from TRBV15 and TRBJ2-3; TRBD1 matches at 8 bases. This CDR3 contains 14 residues. The V segment lost 4 bases and the J segment 3 bases; nucleotides outside the gene matches: 3. The V gene's germline CDR1 is LNHNV and CDR2 YYDKDF (reference sequence). Written as DNA, the CDR3 is TGTGCCACCAGCATGGACAGGGTGACAGATACGCAGTATTTT. It encodes CATSMDRVTDTQYF.

The chain has TRBV15 and TRBJ2-5, with D tentatively TRBD1 (6 bases). Trimming took off 3 bases at V and 6 bases at J, with 11 bases between the two ends. Germline assignment: CDR1 LNHNV and CDR2 YYDKDF (reference sequence). This CDR3 is built from 13 residues. The CDR3 loop is CATSSQGFKTQYF. CDR3 nucleotides: TGTGCCACCAGCAGCCAGGGGTTCAAGACCCAGTACTTC.

This chain links TRBV6-6 with TRBJ2-7; possible D gene TRBD2, 5 bases. The CDR3 covers 14 residues. The V gene's germline CDR1 is MNHNY and CDR2 SVGAGI (reference sequence). Deletions cut 2 bases from V and 6 bases from J, with 14 bases between. The CDR3 region has the DNA TGTGCCAGCAGTTACGAGGGCGAGTGGGCCGAGCAGTACTTC. Protein sequence: CASSYEGEWAEQYF.

The chain couples TRBV10-3 to TRBJ2-7, with TRBD2 matching 8 bases. This CDR3 region has 15 residues. V trimming: 0 bases; J trimming: 1 base; junction bases outside the gene matches: 2. CDR1 ENHRY and CDR2 SYGVKD come from the germline V gene. Here the CDR3 reads CAISESSGGSYEQYF. CDR3 DNA sequence: TGTGCCATCAGTGAGTCCAGCGGGGGTTCCTACGAGCAGTACTTC.

V usage is TRBV19 and J usage is TRBJ2-7; weak D call: TRBD1 (6 bases). The CDR3 has 14 amino acids. V lost 6 bases to trimming and J lost 3 bases, with 15 bases between them. The V gene's germline CDR1 is LNHDA and CDR2 SQIVND (reference sequence). The CDR3 reads CASSQQGQSYEQYF. The DNA for the CDR3 is TGTGCCAGTAGCCAACAAGGACAGAGCTACGAGCAGTACTTC.

The genes are TRBV2 and TRBJ1-5; TRBD1 agrees at 9 bases. Unmatched junction bases numbered 11, after V lost 5 bases and J lost 9 bases. CDR3 length: 15 residues. CDR1 and CDR2 from the germline V gene are SNHLY and FYNNEI. CDR3 in amino acids: CASSLTTGGRRPQHF. For the CDR3, the DNA is TGTGCCAGCAGTCTAACGACAGGGGGTCGTCGGCCCCAGCATTTT.

This clone was seen only a few times. The germline gene is not matched at one end of the junction; a read error may be the cause. The sample contains more than one DNA sequence encoding this CDR3. The J gene is TRBJ1-5, the V gene TRBV14; D is perhaps TRBD1 (5 bases). The length of the CDR3 is 13 residues. CDR1 is SGHDN and CDR2 is FVKESK in the germline V gene. CDR3 residues: CASAKGPNQPQHF. The CDR3 region has the DNA TGTGCCAGTGCAAAGGGGCCCAATCAGCCCCAACATTTT.

The rearrangement joins TRBV4-3 to TRBJ1-3; TRBD1 agrees at 9 bases. Germline CDR1 is LGHNA and CDR2 is YSLEER. The length of the CDR3 is 16 residues. Trimming removed 1 base from V and 4 bases from J; junction bases left unmatched: 5. In nucleotides, the CDR3 is TGCGCCAGCAGCCAAGCCTGGGACAGGGCGGGAAACACCATATATTTT. This codes for CASSQAWDRAGNTIYF.

The chain recombines TRBV20-1 with TRBJ2-5; no firm D call. Germline CDR1 DFQATT, CDR2 SNEGSKA (reference sequence). The CDR3 totals 11 residues. The V and J ends lost 6 bases and 2 bases respectively, with 7 bases between them. In DNA, the CDR3 is TGCAGTGCCGAGTTACAAGAGACCCAGTACTTC. Translated, it gives CSAELQETQYF.

The chain joins TRBV4-3 to TRBJ1-6; D gene uncertain. The CDR3 contains 15 residues. The germline V gene encodes CDR1 LGHNA and CDR2 YSLEER. Trimming took off 3 bases at V and 5 bases at J, with 11 bases between the two ends. The CDR3 region is CASSHEQTDNSPLHF. CDR3 DNA sequence: TGCGCCAGCAGCCATGAGCAAACGGATAATTCACCCCTCCACTTT.

The rearrangement uses TRBV6-1 and TRBJ2-2; 7 positions match TRBD2. The V segment lost 2 bases and the J segment 0 bases; nucleotides outside the gene matches: 3. This CDR3 comprises 16 residues. Germline CDR1 and CDR2: MNHNS and SASEGT. CDR3 protein: CASSEFRGANTGELFF. Here the CDR3 DNA reads TGTGCCAGCAGTGAATTTCGGGGGGCGAACACCGGGGAGCTGTTTTTT.

The chain has TRBV5-1 and TRBJ1-6; TRBD1 aligns across 10 bases. This CDR3 spans 14 amino acids. CDR1 is SGHRS, CDR2 YFSETQ, per germline. Losses at the gene ends were 3 bases for V and 11 bases for J; bases not matched to a gene: 5. Here the CDR3 reads CASSSGQGLTPLHF. The CDR3 coding sequence is TGCGCCAGCAGCTCGGGACAGGGGTTGACACCCCTCCACTTT.

This chain uses TRBV7-2 with TRBJ1-3, with TRBD1 matching 10 bases. V lost 3 bases and J lost 7; bases outside the gene matches: 9. The CDR3 runs 16 residues. In germline, CDR1 is SGHTA, CDR2 FQGNSA. CDR3 DNA: TGTGCCAGCAGCTTCGACAGGGGGCGTCCGGGGAACACCATATATTTT. Its protein is CASSFDRGRPGNTIYF.

This chain joins TRBV5-1 and TRBJ1-1; D remains ambiguous. The CDR3 sequence is 13 residues long. Germline lookup yields CDR1 SGHRS and CDR2 YFSETQ. V lost 4 bases, J lost 1 base, and 8 bases lay in between. The CDR3 DNA is TGCGCCAGCAGCCGCTCGGGGAACACTGAAGCTTTCTTT. It translates to CASSRSGNTEAFF.